Listed below are T cell receptor beta chains from one sample, sequenced in a study of brain T cells in children with intractable seizures. The data were produced by immunoSEQ multiplex PCR, yet TCRdb's version contains in-frame clones alone and is incomplete. Of about 76,000 clones listed, about 93% are singletons. The sample in question was peripheral blood, obtained at surgery. Receptor source: a boy in the first two years of life with tuberous sclerosis and intractable seizures. Each CDR3 is given with its conserved first and last residue. A D gene is named only where the DNA matches it firmly. Clone size is given for some rows only: seen once, a few or many times, or a class if the clone is expanded.

clone size: .; D gene: TRBD2; J gene: TRBJ2-7; V gene: TRBV3-1/TRBV3-2; CDR3 DNA: TGTGCCAGCAGCCTTAAGCGGGGGTCCGCCTACGAGCAGTACTTC; CDR3 protein: CASSLKRGSAYEQYF
clone size: .; D gene: TRBD1; J gene: TRBJ2-7; V gene: TRBV6-5; CDR3 DNA: TGTGCCAGCAGTTTAAACCGGGACAGGGGCCACGAGCAGTACTTC; CDR3 protein: CASSLNRDRGHEQYF
clone size: .; D gene: TRBD1; J gene: TRBJ1-4; V gene: TRBV6-6; CDR3 DNA: TGTGCCATCCGACAGGGAGATGAAAAACTGTTTTTT; CDR3 protein: CAIRQGDEKLFF
clone size: .; D gene: TRBD1; J gene: TRBJ2-2; V gene: TRBV28; CDR3 DNA: TGTGCCATCGGGACAGGGGAAGCCGGGGAGCTGTTTTTT; CDR3 protein: CAIGTGEAGELFF
clone size: .; D gene: TRBD1; J gene: TRBJ1-1; V gene: TRBV2; CDR3 DNA: TGTGCCAGCACACCGACAGGGGGGGGTAACACTGAAGCTTTCTTT; CDR3 protein: CASTPTGGGNTEAFF
clone size: .; D gene: .; J gene: TRBJ2-1; V gene: TRBV6-5; CDR3 DNA: TGTGCCAGCAGGCCTTTACAGAGCTCCTACAATGAGCAGTTCTTC; CDR3 protein: CASRPLQSSYNEQFF
clone size: .; D gene: TRBD1; J gene: TRBJ2-5; V gene: TRBV19; CDR3 DNA: TGTGCCAGTACCAAGGGGGCGCTTCGGGAGACCCAGTACTTC; CDR3 protein: CASTKGALRETQYF
clone size: .; D gene: .; J gene: TRBJ1-4; V gene: TRBV12-5; CDR3 DNA: TGTGCTAGTGGTCCCCCCCAGGGGCAAGGGCCTAATGAAAAACTGTTTTTT; CDR3 protein: CASGPPQGQGPNEKLFF
clone size: .; D gene: .; J gene: TRBJ1-4; V gene: TRBV6-6; CDR3 DNA: TGTGCCAGCAGTTACTCGAATGAAAAACTGTTTTTT; CDR3 protein: CASSYSNEKLFF
clone size: .; D gene: .; J gene: TRBJ2-5; V gene: TRBV11-3; CDR3 DNA: TGTGCCAGCAGCTTACCGGGGGAGGCCCAGTACTTC; CDR3 protein: CASSLPGEAQYF
clone size: .; D gene: .; J gene: TRBJ2-2; V gene: TRBV7-8; CDR3 DNA: TGTGCCAGCAGCTTATATGCTAGCCCGGTCTCGAACACCGGGGAGCTGTTTTTT; CDR3 protein: CASSLYASPVSNTGELFF
clone size: .; D gene: TRBD1; J gene: TRBJ1-1; V gene: TRBV6-1; CDR3 DNA: TGTGCCAGCAGTGAAGTGGACAGGGCGGCCACTGAAGCTTTCTTT; CDR3 protein: CASSEVDRAATEAFF
clone size: .; D gene: .; J gene: TRBJ2-7; V gene: TRBV6-5; CDR3 DNA: TGTGCCAGCAGCCAAGGACAAATGAGGGGCATCGAGCAGTACTTC; CDR3 protein: CASSQGQMRGIEQYF
clone size: once; D gene: TRBD2; J gene: TRBJ2-7; V gene: TRBV7-9; CDR3 DNA: TGTGCCAGCACCCTAGCCCCTAGCGGGAGTTACGAGCAGTACTTC; CDR3 protein: CASTLAPSGSYEQYF
clone size: .; D gene: .; J gene: TRBJ2-1; V gene: TRBV9; CDR3 DNA: TGTGCCAGCAGCGTAGGCGGGACCGGTGGCAATGAGCAGTTCTTC; CDR3 protein: CASSVGGTGGNEQFF
clone size: once; D gene: .; J gene: TRBJ2-7; V gene: TRBV24-1; CDR3 DNA: TGTGCCACCAGTGATTCCCGGGCCGGGTACAACGAGCAGTACTTC; CDR3 protein: CATSDSRAGYNEQYF
clone size: .; D gene: .; J gene: TRBJ1-2; V gene: TRBV30; CDR3 DNA: TGTGCCTGGAGTGTAGGAACCGCTAACTATGGCTACACCTTC; CDR3 protein: CAWSVGTANYGYTF
clone size: .; D gene: .; J gene: TRBJ2-5; V gene: TRBV5-6; CDR3 DNA: TGTGCCAGCGGGACTGCGGGCACCCAGTACTTC; CDR3 protein: CASGTAGTQYF
clone size: .; D gene: TRBD2; J gene: TRBJ2-3; V gene: TRBV4-2; CDR3 DNA: TGTGCCAGCAGCCAAGATCTTAGCACTAGCGGGTATTCAGATACGCAGTATTTT; CDR3 protein: CASSQDLSTSGYSDTQYF
clone size: .; D gene: TRBD2; J gene: TRBJ2-5; V gene: TRBV11-3; CDR3 DNA: TGTGCCAGCGTTACTTTAGCGGGGGCCGGTCGGAGGGGCCAAGAGACCCAGTACTTC; CDR3 protein: CASVTLAGAGRRGQETQYF
clone size: .; D gene: .; J gene: TRBJ1-5; V gene: TRBV12-3/TRBV12-4; CDR3 DNA: TGTGCCAGCTCCCCCCCGCGTGGGAGCCAGCATTTT; CDR3 protein: CASSPPRGSQHF
clone size: .; D gene: TRBD1; J gene: TRBJ2-2; V gene: TRBV28; CDR3 DNA: TGTGCCAGCAGTCCTCGGACAGGGACGAACACCGGGGAGCTGTTTTTT; CDR3 protein: CASSPRTGTNTGELFF
clone size: .; D gene: .; J gene: TRBJ1-1; V gene: TRBV5-1; CDR3 DNA: TGCGCCAGCAGCCCGGGTTCGATGAACACTGAAGCTTTCTTT; CDR3 protein: CASSPGSMNTEAFF
clone size: .; D gene: .; J gene: TRBJ1-1; V gene: TRBV19; CDR3 DNA: TGTGCCAGTAGTCCGGGGGCGGACTCCCTAATGAACACTGAAGCTTTCTTT; CDR3 protein: CASSPGADSLMNTEAFF
clone size: .; D gene: TRBD1; J gene: TRBJ1-1; V gene: TRBV7-2; CDR3 DNA: TGTGCCAGTAGGACAGGGAGGCTCGACACTGAAGCTTTCTTT; CDR3 protein: CASRTGRLDTEAFF
clone size: .; D gene: TRBD1; J gene: TRBJ2-7; V gene: TRBV10-2; CDR3 DNA: TGCGCCAGCAGTGAAACCGGGACAGGGAACGAGCAGTACTTC; CDR3 protein: CASSETGTGNEQYF